Sequencing of this T cell receptor beta chain was carried out in a study of cytomegalovirus exposure and HLA in healthy donors. Germline-derived CDR1 and CDR2 are LNHDA and SQIVND (reference sequence). The CDR3 totals 12 residues. Trimming removed 4 bases from V and 4 bases from J, with 8 bases in between. This clone was found once. PCR was performed using 60 Vbeta and 13 Jbeta primers. Sequencing was performed with immunoSEQ multiplex PCR; in TCRdb, only in-frame clones are kept and a portion is missing. The table includes about 300,000 clones, roughly 88% detected once. V is TRBV19 and J is TRBJ2-7; weak D call: TRBD1 (5 bases). This receptor was obtained from a man between 35 and 55 years old in good health and CMV-seropositive. The material sequenced was PBMCs. CDR3 DNA sequence: TGTGCCAGTAGTACCCAGGGTTACGAGCAGTACTTC. Encoded protein: CASSTQGYEQYF.